The T cell receptor (beta chain) described here comes from a study of OX40 agonist ivuxolimab in advanced cancers. The wider study: Patients with hepatocellular carcinoma, melanoma, renal cell or head and neck cancer made up the dose-escalation patients. Patients were roughly 87% male with ages roughly 23 to 90, mean about 65. General study results and limits: At doses 0.1 to 3.0 mg/kg, CD4+ and CD8+ clones expanded. People who partly responded at 0.1-3.0 mg/kg had some of the least clonal expansion seen.

Sequenced by immunoSEQ multiplex PCR; TCRdb stores in-frame clones only, minus some. The repertoire holds just over 45,000 clones, with roughly 94% as singletons. Concerning this clone itself: No antigen is known for it.

Sequencing used CD4+ or CD8+ T cells sorted from blood, obtained in a trial of the OX40 agonist ivuxolimab. The TCR sequence derives from an adult with an advanced solid tumor such as melanoma, head and neck, liver or kidney cancer.

The CDR3 DNA is TGTGCCAGCAGCTTTTTTGGGGGCACAGATACGCAGTATTTT. Translated, it gives CASSFFGGTDTQYF. This chain links TRBV7-6 with TRBJ2-3, with D unclear. The CDR3 spans 14 residues. V was pared by 3 bases and J by 1 base, with 8 bases between. Germline assignment: CDR1 SGHVS and CDR2 FNYEAQ.